Described below is a single T cell receptor beta chain sequence and its context. Its antigen is undetermined. Autoimmune disease history or systemic immunosuppression led to patients being barred. This specimen comes from a study of OX40 agonist ivuxolimab in advanced cancers. The wider study: A mean age of 60 years, range roughly 23 to 85, was recorded, and 80% to 90% were male.

Overall study results and limits: CD8+ T cells averaged more expanded clones than CD4+. Undetermined was the antigen specificity of the expanded peripheral T cells.

Profiling relied on immunoSEQ multiplex PCR, and the TCRdb table lists in-frame clones only, not all of them. The data hold around 67,000 clones, with about 86% observed a single time. The CDR3 has 19 amino acids. In germline, CDR1 is KGHSH, CDR2 LQKENI. V lost 5 bases, J lost 3 bases, and 16 bases stayed unmatched. The genes are TRBV18 and TRBJ2-4; 10 bases align to TRBD1. Sequencing used CD4+ or CD8+ T cells sorted from blood, obtained in a trial of the OX40 agonist ivuxolimab. The sequence was obtained from an adult with an advanced solid tumor such as melanoma, head and neck, liver or kidney cancer. For the CDR3, the DNA is TGTGCCAGCTCATCGAGTCCCGGGACAGGGGCGAAGGTCAAAAACATTCAGTACTTC. The encoded protein is CASSSSPGTGAKVKNIQYF.